These T cell receptor beta chains were read from a single sample in a study of OX40 agonist ivuxolimab in advanced cancers. Profiling relied on immunoSEQ multiplex PCR, and the TCRdb table lists in-frame clones only, not all of them. The profile covers 65,000 to 95,000 clones, with around 86% appearing a single time and 6.2% taken by the ten largest. Material: CD4+ or CD8+ T cells sorted from blood, obtained in a trial of the OX40 agonist ivuxolimab. Receptor source: an adult with an advanced solid tumor such as melanoma, head and neck, liver or kidney cancer. Each CDR3 is given with its conserved first and last residue. D genes are given only for firm matches. Clone size is shown for a subset of rows, as once, few, many or a class of expanded clone.

j_call	d_call	v_call	clone_size	cdr3_length	cdr3_nt	cdr3_aa
TRBJ2-5	NA	TRBV7-2	NA	12	TGTGCCAGCAGCTTAGGACGGGAGACCCAGTACTTC	CASSLGRETQYF
TRBJ1-3	NA	TRBV30	few	16	TGTGCCTGGACGTTCGCGGGACGGGCGGTTGGAAACACCATATATTTT	CAWTFAGRAVGNTIYF
TRBJ1-5	NA	TRBV7-9	NA	15	TGTGCCAGCAGCTTAGGGGGCACATTGGGGCAGCCCCAGCATTTT	CASSLGGTLGQPQHF
TRBJ1-4	TRBD1	TRBV18	NA	14	TGTGCCAGCTCACTCGGACAGGTTGGTGAAAAACTGTTTTTT	CASSLGQVGEKLFF
TRBJ2-7	TRBD2	TRBV29-1	NA	13	TGCAGCGTTTTGGCGGGAGGTTTGGACGAGCAGTACTTC	CSVLAGGLDEQYF
TRBJ1-2	NA	TRBV5-1	NA	13	TGCGCCAGCAGCTCAAATCGGCGGGTGGGCTACACCTTC	CASSSNRRVGYTF
TRBJ2-5	TRBD1	TRBV28	NA	16	TGTGCCAGCAGTTCCCCGGGACAGGGGCGACCGGGGTCCCAGTACTTC	CASSSPGQGRPGSQYF
TRBJ2-5	TRBD1	TRBV18	NA	15	TGTGCCAGCTCACCCAATCCGGGGACAGGAGAGACCCAGTACTTC	CASSPNPGTGETQYF
TRBJ2-2	NA	TRBV6-5	NA	15	TGTGCCAGCAGTTACCCCCCAGGGAACAGAGGGGAGCTGTTTTTT	CASSYPPGNRGELFF
TRBJ2-7	NA	TRBV10-1	NA	12	TGCGCCAGCAGTTGGGCCCAGGGGGAGCAGTACTTC	CASSWAQGEQYF
TRBJ1-6	TRBD1	TRBV19	NA	19	TGTGCCAGTAGCCTTACCGGGACAGGGGGCGGTTTGGAGCCTTCACCCCTCCACTTT	CASSLTGTGGGLEPSPLHF
TRBJ1-5	NA	TRBV28	NA	14	TGTGCCAGTAAACCGGACAGTAGCAATCAGCCCCAGCATTTT	CASKPDSSNQPQHF
TRBJ1-3	NA	TRBV18	NA	15	TGTGCCAGCTCACCAGACCGGGCCGGAGGAAACACCATATATTTT	CASSPDRAGGNTIYF
TRBJ2-3	NA	TRBV6-5	NA	15	TGTGCCAGCAGTTACAGGGGCAGCCTCACAGATACGCAGTATTTT	CASSYRGSLTDTQYF
TRBJ2-3	TRBD1	TRBV11-2	NA	15	TGTGCCAGCAGCCCTCAGGGGGCACCGGCAGATACGCAGTATTTT	CASSPQGAPADTQYF
TRBJ2-5	NA	TRBV7-2	NA	18	TGTGCCAGCAGCCCCAATCTTCCGAATAACAGGGCACTTGAGACCCAGTACTTC	CASSPNLPNNRALETQYF
TRBJ2-4	NA	TRBV19	NA	14	TGTGCCAGTATAGGGCTAGCTCCAGAAAGCATTCAGTACTTC	CASIGLAPESIQYF
TRBJ1-5	NA	TRBV28	once	16	TGTGCCAGCAGGGCCCGGGTCGGACCGAATAATCAGCCCCAGCATTTT	CASRARVGPNNQPQHF
TRBJ2-1	NA	TRBV6-5	NA	11	TGTGCCAGCGGGACACTTAATGAGCAGTTCTTC	CASGTLNEQFF
TRBJ1-2	NA	TRBV19	NA	12	TGTGCCAGTAAAGATTATACCTATGGCTACACCTTC	CASKDYTYGYTF
TRBJ1-2	NA	TRBV30	NA	13	TGTGCCTGGAGGCCCCGATTGAATTCCGGCTACACCTTC	CAWRPRLNSGYTF
TRBJ2-7	NA	TRBV5-4	NA	14	TGTGCCAGCAGTTACATGGCCGGGCGGGGCGAGCAGTACTTC	CASSYMAGRGEQYF
TRBJ2-7	NA	TRBV10-3	NA	11	TGTGCCATCAGTGAAAACTACGAGCAGTACTTC	CAISENYEQYF
TRBJ2-2	NA	TRBV5-1	NA	15	TGCGCCAGCAGCCGCGAACTTAAGGGGGCCGGGGAGCTGTTTTTT	CASSRELKGAGELFF
TRBJ2-1	NA	TRBV4-3	NA	15	TGCGCCAGCAGCCTAACTACAAGCGGAATCGATGAGCAGTTCTTC	CASSLTTSGIDEQFF
TRBJ2-7	TRBD2	TRBV9	NA	15	TGTGCCAGCAGCCGGAGGGCGGGGGGGCCCTACGAGCAGTACTTC	CASSRRAGGPYEQYF
TRBJ1-4	NA	TRBV28	NA	17	TGTGCCAGCAGTTTAACCTGGACACGTGCAACTAATGAAAAACTGTTTTTT	CASSLTWTRATNEKLFF
TRBJ2-7	TRBD1	TRBV6-1	NA	12	TGTGCCAGCAGTCCTCAGGGGGACACCGCGTACTTC	CASSPQGDTAYF
TRBJ2-5	TRBD2	TRBV27	NA	18	TGTGCCAGCAGTCTCCGACAGACCTGGGCGGGGGTGCAAGAGACCCAGTACTTC	CASSLRQTWAGVQETQYF
TRBJ1-4	NA	TRBV5-1	NA	17	TGCGCCAGCAGCTTGGGGGCAGCGAACCCAACTAATGAAAAACTGTTTTTT	CASSLGAANPTNEKLFF
TRBJ2-7	NA	TRBV9	few	14	TGTGCCAGCAGCCCGAACAGGGTTGGATACGAGCAGTACTTC	CASSPNRVGYEQYF
TRBJ2-1	TRBD2	TRBV27	NA	16	TGTGCCAGCAGTTTTTTTGGGGCGGGGGGAAACAATGAGCAGTTCTTC	CASSFFGAGGNNEQFF
TRBJ2-5	NA	TRBV5-1	NA	16	TGCGCCAGCAGCTTGCAACCCTCCGGGGCGACAGAGACCCAGTACTTC	CASSLQPSGATETQYF
TRBJ1-1	NA	TRBV6-4	NA	16	TGTGCCAGCAGGCGGGGTAGCGGGCCCTGGGAGGGTGAAGCTTTCTTT	CASRRGSGPWEGEAFF
TRBJ1-1	NA	TRBV15	once	13	TGTGCCACCAGCAGAGAAGTGAGAACTGAAGCTTTCTTT	CATSREVRTEAFF
TRBJ2-1	NA	TRBV5-4	NA	16	TGTGCCAGCAGCCGGGGGATGGATCACTCCTACAATGAGCAGTTCTTC	CASSRGMDHSYNEQFF
TRBJ1-1	NA	TRBV29-1	NA	12	TGCAGCGTAACAGTATCGGGGTTTGAAGCTTTCTTT	CSVTVSGFEAFF
TRBJ2-1	NA	TRBV11-3	NA	17	TGTGCCAGCAGCTTGGACCCCTCTCGGTTTTCCTACAATGAGCAGTTCTTC	CASSLDPSRFSYNEQFF
TRBJ2-3	TRBD1	TRBV7-9	once	16	TGTGCCAGCAGCCCCCGGGACAGGGAACGGAAAGATACGCAGTATTTT	CASSPRDRERKDTQYF
TRBJ1-3	NA	TRBV7-3	NA	15	TGTGCCAGCAGCCCCGGACCGAGCTCTGGAAACACCATATATTTT	CASSPGPSSGNTIYF
TRBJ2-4	NA	TRBV28	NA	15	TGTGCCAGCAGCCCTGGCCGGGGGGCCAAAAACATTCAGTACTTC	CASSPGRGAKNIQYF